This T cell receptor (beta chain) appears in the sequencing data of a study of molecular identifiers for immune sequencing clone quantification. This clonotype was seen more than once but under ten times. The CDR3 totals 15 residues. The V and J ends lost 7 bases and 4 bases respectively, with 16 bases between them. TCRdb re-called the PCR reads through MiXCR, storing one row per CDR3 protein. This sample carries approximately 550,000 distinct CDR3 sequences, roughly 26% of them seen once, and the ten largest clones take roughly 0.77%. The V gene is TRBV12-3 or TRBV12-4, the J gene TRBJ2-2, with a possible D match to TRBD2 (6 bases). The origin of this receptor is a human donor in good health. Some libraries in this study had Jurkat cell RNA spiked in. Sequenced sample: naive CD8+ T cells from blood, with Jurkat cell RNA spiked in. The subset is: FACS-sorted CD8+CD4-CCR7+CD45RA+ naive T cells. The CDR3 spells CASKKVGGSTGELFF. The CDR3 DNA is TGTGCCAGCAAAAAAGTGGGAGGCAGCACCGGGGAGCTGTTTTTT.